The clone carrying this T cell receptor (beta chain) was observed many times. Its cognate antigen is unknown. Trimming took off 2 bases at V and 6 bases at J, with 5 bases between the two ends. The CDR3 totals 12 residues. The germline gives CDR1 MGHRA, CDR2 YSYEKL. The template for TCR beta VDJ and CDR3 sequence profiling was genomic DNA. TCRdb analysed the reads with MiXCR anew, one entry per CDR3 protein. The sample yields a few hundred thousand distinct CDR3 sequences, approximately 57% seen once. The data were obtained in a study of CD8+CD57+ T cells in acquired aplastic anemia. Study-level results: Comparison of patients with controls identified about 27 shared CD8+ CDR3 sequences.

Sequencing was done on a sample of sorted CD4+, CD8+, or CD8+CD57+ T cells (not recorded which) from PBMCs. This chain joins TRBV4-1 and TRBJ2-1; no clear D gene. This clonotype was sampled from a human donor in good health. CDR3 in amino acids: CASSQLGNEQFF. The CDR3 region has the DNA TGCGCCAGCAGCCAATTGGGCAATGAGCAGTTCTTC.